This passage covers 29 T cell receptor beta chains from one sample sequenced in a study of cytomegalovirus exposure and HLA in healthy donors (dated by TCRdb to 2016 to 2017). Libraries came from the immunoSEQ multiplex PCR assay. Held by TCRdb, this immuneACCESS table contains in-frame sequences only and omits some clones. Under half of the omission traces to an unresolved V gene where checked; the cause of the rest is unknown. The table for this sample lists 95,000 to 150,000 clones; over 75% of them were counted only once. Clones ranked in the top ten supply around 6% of the sample. The sample was PBMCs. These receptors were taken from a young woman in good health and CMV-seropositive.

This clone appeared a few times. This chain uses TRBV5-1 with TRBJ2-2; the D gene is possibly TRBD1 (5 bases). Germline assignment: CDR1 SGHRS and CDR2 YFSETQ. V was clipped by 1 base and J by 1 base, with 8 bases between them. The CDR3 is made up of 15 amino acids. CDR3: CASSLQTGNTGELFF. The DNA for the CDR3 is TGCGCCAGCAGCTTGCAAACAGGGAACACCGGGGAGCTGTTTTTT.

This clone was seen just once. This chain links TRBV7-3 with TRBJ2-1; TRBD2 matches at 10 bases. The CDR3 consists of 16 residues. Germline CDR1 and CDR2: SGHTA and FQGTGA. V lost 5 bases and J lost 7; bases outside the gene matches: 11. The CDR3 sequence is CASSLRLAGASNEQFF. CDR3 in DNA: TGTGCCAGCAGCCTAAGGCTAGCGGGAGCAAGTAATGAGCAGTTCTTC.

The chain links TRBV29-1 to TRBJ1-1; a possible D gene is TRBD1 (5 bases). V lost 5 bases and J lost 7, with 23 bases in between. The CDR3 is made up of 15 amino acids. Germline CDR1 SQVTM, CDR2 ANQGSEA. CDR3 residues: CSVRFPPLGTVEAFF. CDR3 nucleotide sequence: TGCAGCGTTAGGTTCCCTCCTCTGGGGACTGTTGAAGCTTTCTTT.

This CDR3 reads CASSLASGRKYNEQFF. Here the CDR3 DNA reads TGTGCCAGCAGCTTAGCCAGCGGGAGAAAGTACAATGAGCAGTTCTTC. The J gene is TRBJ2-1, the V gene TRBV11-3, with 8 bases matching TRBD2. With 1 base clipped from V and 4 bases from J, the junction kept 6 bases outside the gene matches. CDR3 length: 16 residues. Looked up from germline, CDR1 is SGHNT and CDR2 is YENEEA.

For this clone: The same CDR3 is also encoded by other DNA sequences in this sample. The V and J genes are TRBV7-9 and TRBJ1-2; TRBD1 agrees at 8 bases. The CDR3 loop spans 13 amino acids. Germline lookup yields CDR1 SEHNR and CDR2 FQNEAQ (reference sequence). J was trimmed by 3 bases and V by 5 bases; bases with no gene match: 2. CDR3 sequence reads: CASSPQGDYGYTF. The CDR3 bases are TGTGCCAGCAGCCCACAGGGGGACTATGGCTACACCTTC. Using reference TRBV7-9 and TRBJ1-2 for the parts outside the CDR3, the full variable domain is DTGVSQNPRHKITKRGQNVTFRCDPISEHNRLYWYRQTLGQGPEFLTYFQNEAQLEKSRLLSDRFSAERPKGSFSTLEIQRTEQGDSAMYLCASSPQGDYGYTFGSGTRLTVV.

The chain uses TRBV6-5 and TRBJ1-2, with TRBD1 matching over 7 bases. Germline-derived CDR1 and CDR2 are MNHEY and SVGAGI. The J segment lost 4 bases and the V segment lost 6 bases, leaving 8 bases of the junction unmatched. This CDR3 is 14 amino acids long. The CDR3 sequence is CASSWWAGGYGYTF. The DNA of the CDR3 is TGTGCCAGCAGCTGGTGGGCAGGGGGCTATGGCTACACCTTC.

This clone appeared once. This chain connects TRBV6-6 to TRBJ2-1, with no clear D. This CDR3 contains 15 residues. CDR1 and CDR2 from the germline V gene are MNHNY and SVGAGI (reference sequence). The V end was cut by 4 bases, the J end by 4 bases, with 14 bases between. This CDR3 reads CASSLKVYSYNEQFF. In DNA form, the CDR3 reads TGTGCCAGCAGTTTAAAAGTATACAGTTACAATGAGCAGTTCTTC.

The V call is TRBV15, the J call TRBJ1-2; 8 nucleotides line up with TRBD1. With 1 base clipped from V and 7 bases from J, the junction kept 8 bases outside the gene matches. This CDR3 is 15 amino acids long. From germline, CDR1 is LNHNV and CDR2 YYDKDF (reference sequence). This CDR3 reads CATSRARRGQGGYTF. The CDR3 DNA reads as TGTGCCACCAGCAGAGCTCGCAGGGGGCAAGGTGGCTACACCTTC.

The rearrangement links TRBV6-5 to TRBJ1-5; 7 bases agree with TRBD1. This CDR3 is 13 amino acids long. The junction had 1 base not matched to a gene; V was cut back by 5 bases and J by 3 bases. Germline V gives CDR1 MNHEY, CDR2 SVGAGI. The CDR3 here is CASSTGVNQPQHF. Written as DNA, the CDR3 is TGTGCCAGCAGTACAGGGGTCAATCAGCCCCAGCATTTT.

The chain couples TRBV6-5 to TRBJ1-2; a weak D match, TRBD1 (5 bases). Germline V gene lookup returns CDR1 MNHEY and CDR2 SVGAGI. The CDR3 is 13 amino acids. The ends were cut back, 10 bases at V and 8 bases at J, with 20 bases in the middle. The CDR3, as DNA: TGTGCCACGTCCCTAGGGGTGTGGGGCGGCTACACCTTC. Amino acids: CATSLGVWGGYTF.

The chain carries TRBV10-3 and TRBJ1-3; possible D gene TRBD1, 5 bases. This CDR3 region has 16 residues. V was clipped by 11 bases and J by 0 bases, with 20 bases between them. The V gene's germline CDR1 is ENHRY and CDR2 SYGVKD. CDR3 bases: TGTGCCCCTCCTTCGTTAGGGGTCGACTCTGGAAACACCATATATTTT. Protein product: CAPPSLGVDSGNTIYF.

V and J are TRBV27 and TRBJ1-1; the D gene is possibly TRBD1 (6 bases). CDR1 is MNHEY, CDR2 SMNVEV, per germline (reference sequence). This CDR3 has 16 residues. V was clipped by 7 bases and J by 0 bases, with 18 bases between them. The CDR3 nucleotides read TGTGCCAGCACAAAACTGACAGGATACATGAACACTGAAGCTTTCTTT. Protein product: CASTKLTGYMNTEAFF.

The rearrangement uses TRBV11-2 and TRBJ1-2; a weak D match, TRBD1 (5 bases). From germline, CDR1 is SGHAT and CDR2 FQNNGV. CDR3 length: 17 residues. Trimming took 5 bases from V and 4 from J, leaving 23 bases between them. The CDR3 DNA reads TGTGCCAGCAGCGACAGACACGTAACCCACACGACCTATGGCTACACCTTC. Amino acid sequence: CASSDRHVTHTTYGYTF.

This chain joins TRBV27 and TRBJ2-5; no firm D call. There are 14 residues in the CDR3. Germline lookup yields CDR1 MNHEY and CDR2 SMNVEV (reference sequence). Trimming removed 6 bases at V and 0 bases at J, with 11 bases between. CDR3 coding DNA: TGTGCCAGCAGCCCACTTGAGTACCAAGAGACCCAGTACTTC. Protein: CASSPLEYQETQYF.

The V call is TRBV11-3, the J call TRBJ1-1; D not certain. V was cut by 5 bases and J by 6 bases, with 16 bases left in between. Germline loops: CDR1 SGHNT, CDR2 YENEEA. The CDR3 length is 14 residues. The CDR3, as DNA: TGTGCCAGCAGCCTGAGGGTGGGAATCGCTGAAGCTTTCTTT. Its protein product is CASSLRVGIAEAFF.

The chain is built from TRBV7-8 and TRBJ2-6, with D hard to call. CDR1 is SGHVS, CDR2 FQNEAQ, per germline. The length of the CDR3 is 13 residues. Trimming cost V 7 bases and J 4 bases, with 8 bases left between them. The CDR3 sequence is CASIGAGANVLTF. The CDR3 coding sequence is TGTGCCAGCATAGGAGCAGGGGCCAACGTCCTGACTTTC.

The chain employs TRBV11-3 and TRBJ2-1; 16 bases map to TRBD2. V trimming: 5 bases; J trimming: 3 bases; junction bases outside the gene matches: 10. Germline assignment: CDR1 SGHNT and CDR2 YENEEA. The CDR3 loop spans 19 amino acids. For the CDR3, the DNA is TGTGCCAGCAGCCTAGCGGGGACTAGCGGGGGGGCGGTCTACAATGAGCAGTTCTTC. This encodes CASSLAGTSGGAVYNEQFF.

V and J are TRBV6-1 and TRBJ1-2; D unclear. V was cut by 6 bases and J by 4 bases, with 12 bases left in between. This CDR3 has 13 residues. CDR1 is MNHNS, CDR2 SASEGT, per germline. The CDR3 DNA reads TGTGCCAGCAGGGAGAGTGGGAGCTATGGCTACACCTTC. This encodes CASRESGSYGYTF.

This clone was counted once. DNA of the CDR3: TGCGCCAGCAGCAGAAGGACTTCTCAAGAGACCCAGTACTTC. It encodes CASSRRTSQETQYF. V gene TRBV5-1 combines with J gene TRBJ2-5, with TRBD2 as a possible D gene (5 bases). CDR1 and CDR2 from the germline V gene are SGHRS and YFSETQ. The CDR3 is 14 residues long. The V and J ends lost 4 bases and 2 bases respectively, with 12 bases between them.

The chain recombines TRBV12-5 with TRBJ2-7; D is undetermined. There are 13 residues in the CDR3. V lost 1 base and J 0 bases, leaving 4 bases between the germline ends. The germline V gene has CDR1 LGHNT and CDR2 FRNRAP. CDR3: CASGLASSYEQYF. The CDR3 DNA reads TGTGCTAGTGGTTTGGCCAGCTCCTACGAGCAGTACTTC.

The chain employs TRBV7-9 and TRBJ1-5; unclear D gene. This CDR3 region has 18 residues. The germline gives CDR1 SEHNR, CDR2 FQNEAQ (reference sequence). Trimming stripped 2 bases from V and 4 bases from J, with 21 bases between. The CDR3 DNA reads as TGTGCCAGCAGCTTATCCTCCGGCGGATTTGCCGGGAATCAGCCCCAGCATTTT. It translates to CASSLSSGGFAGNQPQHF.

The gene calls are TRBV5-4 and TRBJ2-7, with TRBD1 matching 8 bases. Trimming cost V 3 bases and J 5 bases; bases outside gene matches: 10. The length of the CDR3 is 15 residues. The germline V gene has CDR1 SGHNT and CDR2 YYREEE (reference sequence). The CDR3 region is CASSSLQGAKDEQYF. The DNA for the CDR3 is TGTGCCAGCAGCTCCCTCCAGGGGGCTAAAGACGAGCAGTACTTC.

This clone was detected only once. The CDR3 coding sequence is TGCGCCAGCAGCCATGAAAGGCGGGATTCCTACGAGCAGTACTTC. As protein: CASSHERRDSYEQYF. This rearrangement joins TRBV4-1 to TRBJ2-7, with a tentative D call TRBD2 (6 bases). Germline V gene sequence: CDR1 MGHRA, CDR2 YSYEKL. CDR3 length: 15 amino acids. V shed 3 bases and J shed 1 base, with 13 bases lying between them.

The rearrangement uses TRBV15 and TRBJ1-2; D perhaps matches TRBD1 (6 bases). V gave up 4 bases and J gave up 1 base, with 13 bases separating them. The CDR3 totals 15 residues. CDR1 LNHNV and CDR2 YYDKDF come from the germline V gene (reference sequence). CDR3 in DNA: TGTGCCACCAGCATCGGGGGGCGCGATAACTATGGCTACACCTTC. Protein: CATSIGGRDNYGYTF.

V usage is TRBV9 and J usage is TRBJ2-2; D remains ambiguous. CDR1 and CDR2 (germline): SGDLS, YYNGEE. The CDR3 is made up of 14 amino acids. The V gene lost 1 base and the J gene lost 1 base, with 5 bases spanning the gap. CDR3 residues: CASSVSGNTGELFF. CDR3 DNA sequence: TGTGCCAGCAGCGTATCAGGGAACACCGGGGAGCTGTTTTTT.

The chain couples TRBV7-9 to TRBJ2-3; 10 bases are a match to TRBD1. The CDR3 consists of 16 residues. V lost 2 bases, J lost 5 bases, and 7 bases stayed unmatched. The germline V gene encodes CDR1 SEHNR and CDR2 FQNEAQ (reference sequence). The CDR3 region is CASSLKTGGAVDTQYF. The CDR3 coding sequence is TGTGCCAGCAGCTTAAAGACAGGGGGCGCGGTAGATACGCAGTATTTT. Full variable domain (missing parts from reference TRBV7-9 and TRBJ2-3): DTGVSQNPRHKITKRGQNVTFRCDPISEHNRLYWYRQTLGQGPEFLTYFQNEAQLEKSRLLSDRFSAERPKGSFSTLEIQRTEQGDSAMYLCASSLKTGGAVDTQYFGPGTRLTVL.

The chain joins TRBV28 to TRBJ1-5; D may be TRBD1 (5 bases). The CDR3 length is 15 residues. V dropped 1 base and J dropped 1 base, with 8 bases sitting between them. Germline values: CDR1 MDHEN, CDR2 SYDVKM. The CDR3 nucleotides are TGTGCCAGCAGTTTATCCAGGGCCAGCAATCAGCCCCAGCATTTT. Amino acid sequence: CASSLSRASNQPQHF.

The genes are TRBV13 and TRBJ1-1; D is undetermined. This CDR3 contains 13 residues. From germline, CDR1 is PRHDT and CDR2 FYEKMQ (reference sequence). The V end was cut by 0 bases, the J end by 8 bases, with 10 bases between. DNA of the CDR3: TGTGCCAGCAGCTTAGGCCTAAGTCTGGAAGCTTTCTTT. It is translated as CASSLGLSLEAFF.

The chain's CDR3 is CASRKDRAESYGYTF. In nucleotides, the CDR3 is TGTGCCAGCAGGAAGGACAGGGCAGAGAGCTATGGCTACACCTTC. The rearrangement joins TRBV2 to TRBJ1-2, with 8 bases lining up with TRBD1. Per germline, CDR1 SNHLY and CDR2 FYNNEI. The CDR3 has 15 residues. V was pared by 6 bases and J by 4 bases, with 10 bases of the junction left unmatched.